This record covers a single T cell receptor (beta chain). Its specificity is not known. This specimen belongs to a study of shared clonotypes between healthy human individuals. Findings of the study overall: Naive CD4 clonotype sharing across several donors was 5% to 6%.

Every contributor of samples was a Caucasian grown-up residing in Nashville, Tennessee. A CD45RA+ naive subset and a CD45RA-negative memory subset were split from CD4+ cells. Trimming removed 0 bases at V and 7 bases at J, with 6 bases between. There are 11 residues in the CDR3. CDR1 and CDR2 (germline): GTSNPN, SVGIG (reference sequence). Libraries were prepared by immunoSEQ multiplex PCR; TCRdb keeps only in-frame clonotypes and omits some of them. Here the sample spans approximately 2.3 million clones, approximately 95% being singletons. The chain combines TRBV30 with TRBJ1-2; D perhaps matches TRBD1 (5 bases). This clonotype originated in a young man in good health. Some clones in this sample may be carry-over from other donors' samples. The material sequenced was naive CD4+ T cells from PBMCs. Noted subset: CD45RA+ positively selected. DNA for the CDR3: TGTGCCTGGAGTGTAGGGGCTGGCTACACCTTC. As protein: CAWSVGAGYTF.